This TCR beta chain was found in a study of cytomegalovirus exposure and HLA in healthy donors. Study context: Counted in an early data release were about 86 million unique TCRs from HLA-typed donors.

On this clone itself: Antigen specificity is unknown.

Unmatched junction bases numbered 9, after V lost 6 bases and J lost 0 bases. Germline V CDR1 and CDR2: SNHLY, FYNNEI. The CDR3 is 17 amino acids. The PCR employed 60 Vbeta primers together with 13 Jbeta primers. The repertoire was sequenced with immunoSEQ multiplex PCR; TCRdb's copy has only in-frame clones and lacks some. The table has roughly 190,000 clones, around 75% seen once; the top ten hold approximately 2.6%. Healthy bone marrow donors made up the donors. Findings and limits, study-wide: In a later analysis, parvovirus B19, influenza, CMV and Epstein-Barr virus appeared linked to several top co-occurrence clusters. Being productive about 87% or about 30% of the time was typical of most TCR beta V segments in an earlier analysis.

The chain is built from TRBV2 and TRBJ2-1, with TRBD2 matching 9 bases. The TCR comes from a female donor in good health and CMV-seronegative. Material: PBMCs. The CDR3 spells CASRATASGISYNEQFF. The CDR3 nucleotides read TGTGCCAGCAGGGCCACAGCTAGCGGGATCTCCTACAATGAGCAGTTCTTC.